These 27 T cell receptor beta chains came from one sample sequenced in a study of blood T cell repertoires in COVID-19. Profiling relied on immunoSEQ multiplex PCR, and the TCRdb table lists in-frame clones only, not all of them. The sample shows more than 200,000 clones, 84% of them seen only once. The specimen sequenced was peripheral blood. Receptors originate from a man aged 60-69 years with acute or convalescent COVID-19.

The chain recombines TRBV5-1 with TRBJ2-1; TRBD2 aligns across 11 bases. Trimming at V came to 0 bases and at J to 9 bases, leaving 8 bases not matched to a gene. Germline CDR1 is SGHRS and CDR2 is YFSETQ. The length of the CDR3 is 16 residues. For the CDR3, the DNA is TGCGCCAGCAGCTTGGTCTCCGGACTAGCGGGCTCTGAGCAGTTCTTC. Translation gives CASSLVSGLAGSEQFF.

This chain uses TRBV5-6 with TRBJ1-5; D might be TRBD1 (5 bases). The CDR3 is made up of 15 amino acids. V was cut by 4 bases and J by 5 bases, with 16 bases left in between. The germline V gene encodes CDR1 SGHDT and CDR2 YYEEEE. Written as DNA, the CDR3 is TGTGCCAGCAGCCTATGGGGCGGGGGTTATCAGCCCCAGCATTTT. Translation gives CASSLWGGGYQPQHF.

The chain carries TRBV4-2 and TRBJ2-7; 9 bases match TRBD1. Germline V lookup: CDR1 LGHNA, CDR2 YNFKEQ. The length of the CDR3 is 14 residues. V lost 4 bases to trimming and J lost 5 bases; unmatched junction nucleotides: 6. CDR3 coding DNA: TGTGCCAGCAGCCCCAGGGACAGGGTCCACGAGCAGTACTTC. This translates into CASSPRDRVHEQYF.

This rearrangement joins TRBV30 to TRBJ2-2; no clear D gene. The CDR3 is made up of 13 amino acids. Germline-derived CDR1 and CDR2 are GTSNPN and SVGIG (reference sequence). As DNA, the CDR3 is TGTGCTTGTTCTACCCCGAACACCGGGGAGCTGTTTTTT. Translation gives CACSTPNTGELFF.

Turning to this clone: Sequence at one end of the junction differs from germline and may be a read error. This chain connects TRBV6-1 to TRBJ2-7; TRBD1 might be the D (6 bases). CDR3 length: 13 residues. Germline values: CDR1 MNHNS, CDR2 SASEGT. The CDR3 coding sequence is TGTGCCAGCAGGGAAGGGCGGAACAGGGTGGAGTACTTC. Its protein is CASREGRNRVEYF.

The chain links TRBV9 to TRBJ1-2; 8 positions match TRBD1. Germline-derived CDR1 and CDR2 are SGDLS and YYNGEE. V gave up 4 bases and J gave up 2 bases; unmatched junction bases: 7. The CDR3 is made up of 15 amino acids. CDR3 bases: TGTGCCAGCAGCCAAACAGGGGGTCCCAACTATGGCTACACCTTC. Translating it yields CASSQTGGPNYGYTF.

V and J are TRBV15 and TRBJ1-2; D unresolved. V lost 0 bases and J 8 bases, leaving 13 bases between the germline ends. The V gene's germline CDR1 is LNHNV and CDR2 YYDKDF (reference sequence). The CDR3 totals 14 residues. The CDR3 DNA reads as TGTGCCACCAGCAGAGATCGGCGGTTAATCGGCTACACCTTC. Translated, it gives CATSRDRRLIGYTF.

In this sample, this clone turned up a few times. The CDR3 nucleotides are TGTGCCAGCAGCTTGGTTGCGGGGGCTCAAGGTGGCTACACCTTC. As protein: CASSLVAGAQGGYTF. V and J are TRBV5-6 and TRBJ1-2; TRBD1 might be the D (6 bases). This CDR3 is built from 15 residues. CDR1 SGHDT and CDR2 YYEEEE come from the germline V gene. Deletions cut 0 bases from V and 7 bases from J, with 16 bases between.

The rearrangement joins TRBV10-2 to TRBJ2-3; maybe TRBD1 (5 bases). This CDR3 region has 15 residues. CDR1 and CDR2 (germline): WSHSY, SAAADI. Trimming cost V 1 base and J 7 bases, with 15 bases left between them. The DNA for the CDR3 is TGCGCCAGCAGTGAGTGGTCCACGGCGGACAATACGCAGTATTTT. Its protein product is CASSEWSTADNTQYF.

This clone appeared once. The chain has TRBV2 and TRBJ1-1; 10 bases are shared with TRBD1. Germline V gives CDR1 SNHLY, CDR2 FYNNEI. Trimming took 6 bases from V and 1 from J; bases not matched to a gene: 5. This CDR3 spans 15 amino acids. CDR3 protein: CASRADRGANTEAFF. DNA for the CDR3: TGTGCCAGCAGGGCGGACAGGGGGGCGAACACTGAAGCTTTCTTT.

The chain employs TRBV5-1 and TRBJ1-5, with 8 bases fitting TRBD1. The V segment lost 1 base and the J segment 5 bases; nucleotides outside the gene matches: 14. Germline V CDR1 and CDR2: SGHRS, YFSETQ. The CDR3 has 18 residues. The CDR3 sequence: CASSLYSRGQIEDQPQHF. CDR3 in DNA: TGCGCCAGCAGCTTGTACAGCAGGGGGCAAATTGAGGATCAGCCCCAGCATTTT.

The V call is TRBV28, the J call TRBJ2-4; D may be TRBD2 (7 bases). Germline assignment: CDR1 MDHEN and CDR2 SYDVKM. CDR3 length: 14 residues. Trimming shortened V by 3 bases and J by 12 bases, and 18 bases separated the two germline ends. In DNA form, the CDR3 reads TGTGCCAGCAGTTTCCGGGGGGCACGGCGGGATCAGTACTTC. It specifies CASSFRGARRDQYF.

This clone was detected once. The CDR3 sequence is CATSRDVGYEQYF. The CDR3 nucleotides read TGTGCCACCAGCAGAGATGTCGGCTACGAGCAGTACTTC. This sequence joins TRBV15 and TRBJ2-7; D uncertain. Trimming left V 0 bases short and J 3 bases short, with 6 bases between. CDR1 LNHNV and CDR2 YYDKDF come from the germline V gene (reference sequence). The CDR3 length is 13 residues.

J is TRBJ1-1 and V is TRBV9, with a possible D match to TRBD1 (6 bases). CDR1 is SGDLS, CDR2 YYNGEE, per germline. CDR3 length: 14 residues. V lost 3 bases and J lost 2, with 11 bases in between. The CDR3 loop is CASSAAGANTEAFF. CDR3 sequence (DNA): TGTGCCAGCAGCGCCGCGGGGGCTAACACTGAAGCTTTCTTT.

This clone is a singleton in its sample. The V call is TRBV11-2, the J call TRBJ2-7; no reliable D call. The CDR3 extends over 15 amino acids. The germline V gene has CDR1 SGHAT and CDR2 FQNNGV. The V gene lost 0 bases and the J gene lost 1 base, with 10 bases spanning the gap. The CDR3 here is CASSLERAISYEQYF. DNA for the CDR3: TGTGCCAGCAGCTTAGAAAGAGCCATATCCTACGAGCAGTACTTC.

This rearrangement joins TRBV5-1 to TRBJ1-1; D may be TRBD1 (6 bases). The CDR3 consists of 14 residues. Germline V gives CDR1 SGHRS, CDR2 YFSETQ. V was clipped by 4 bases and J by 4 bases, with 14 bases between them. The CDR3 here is CASSRGAEVTEAFF. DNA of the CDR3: TGCGCCAGCAGCCGGGGGGCAGAAGTCACTGAAGCTTTCTTT. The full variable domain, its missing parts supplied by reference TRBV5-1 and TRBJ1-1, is KAGVTQTPRYLIKTRGQQVTLSCSPISGHRSVSWYQQTPGQGLQFLFEYFSETQRNKGNFPGRFSGRQFSNSRSEMNVSTLELGDSALYLCASSRGAEVTEAFFGQGTRLTVV.

The CDR3 DNA sequence: TGCGCCAGCAGCGAAGGACTAGCGGGGAGCACAGATACGCAGTATTTT. Translating gives CASSEGLAGSTDTQYF. The chain has TRBV10-1 and TRBJ2-3; TRBD2 matches 12 bases. There are 16 residues in the CDR3. The V and J ends lost 6 bases and 0 bases, in that order; junction bases with no gene match: 4. Germline V gene lookup returns CDR1 WNHNN and CDR2 SYGVQD (reference sequence).

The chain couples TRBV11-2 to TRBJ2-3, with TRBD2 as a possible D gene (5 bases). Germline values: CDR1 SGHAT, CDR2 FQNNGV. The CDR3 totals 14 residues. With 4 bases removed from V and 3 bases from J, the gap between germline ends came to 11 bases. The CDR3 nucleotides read TGTGCCAGCAGCTCCCGGGGTTTGACAGATACGCAGTATTTT. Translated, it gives CASSSRGLTDTQYF.

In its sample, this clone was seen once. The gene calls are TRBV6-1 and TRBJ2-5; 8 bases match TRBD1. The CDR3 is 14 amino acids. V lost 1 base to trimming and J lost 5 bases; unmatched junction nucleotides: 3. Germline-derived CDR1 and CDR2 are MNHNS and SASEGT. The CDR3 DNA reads TGTGCCAGCAGTGAAGGGACAGGGACGGAGACCCAGTACTTC. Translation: CASSEGTGTETQYF.

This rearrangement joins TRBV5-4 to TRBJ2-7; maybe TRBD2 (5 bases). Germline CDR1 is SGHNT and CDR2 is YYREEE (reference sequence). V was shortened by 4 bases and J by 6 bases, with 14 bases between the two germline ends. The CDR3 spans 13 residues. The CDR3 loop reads CASSPDWRSEQYF. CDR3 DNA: TGTGCCAGCAGCCCGGACTGGCGATCCGAGCAGTACTTC.

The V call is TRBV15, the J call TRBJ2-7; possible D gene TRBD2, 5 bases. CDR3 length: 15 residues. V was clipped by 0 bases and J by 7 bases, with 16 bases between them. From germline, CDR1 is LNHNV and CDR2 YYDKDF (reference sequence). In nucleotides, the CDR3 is TGTGCCACCAGCAGAGATCGGGGTAGCGCGAGGGAGCAGTACTTC. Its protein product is CATSRDRGSAREQYF.

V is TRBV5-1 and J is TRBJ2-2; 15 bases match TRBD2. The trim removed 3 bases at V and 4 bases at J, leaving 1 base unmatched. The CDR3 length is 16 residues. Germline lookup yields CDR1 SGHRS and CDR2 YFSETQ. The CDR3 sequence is CASSSGLAGGTGELFF. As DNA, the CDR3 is TGCGCCAGCAGCTCGGGACTAGCGGGGGGCACCGGGGAGCTGTTTTTT.

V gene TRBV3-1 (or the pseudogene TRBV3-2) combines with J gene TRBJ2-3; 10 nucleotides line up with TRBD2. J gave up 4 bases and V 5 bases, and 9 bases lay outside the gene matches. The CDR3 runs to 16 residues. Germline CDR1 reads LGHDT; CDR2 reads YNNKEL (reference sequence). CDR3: CASSVLAGGDADTQYF. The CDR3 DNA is TGTGCCAGCAGCGTTTTAGCGGGGGGCGATGCAGATACGCAGTATTTT.

DNA for the CDR3: TGTGCCAGCTCACCACAGCCGGACACTGAAGCTTTCTTT. It specifies CASSPQPDTEAFF. The chain has TRBV18 and TRBJ1-1; unclear D gene. Germline V CDR1 and CDR2: KGHSH, LQKENI. CDR3 length: 13 amino acids. Trimming took 1 base from V and 3 from J, leaving 6 bases between them.

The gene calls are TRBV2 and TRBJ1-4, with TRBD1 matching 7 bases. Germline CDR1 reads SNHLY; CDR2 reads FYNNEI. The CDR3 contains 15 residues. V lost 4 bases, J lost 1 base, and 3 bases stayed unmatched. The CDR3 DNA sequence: TGTGCCAGCAGTGTACAGGGGATAACTAATGAAAAACTGTTTTTT. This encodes CASSVQGITNEKLFF.

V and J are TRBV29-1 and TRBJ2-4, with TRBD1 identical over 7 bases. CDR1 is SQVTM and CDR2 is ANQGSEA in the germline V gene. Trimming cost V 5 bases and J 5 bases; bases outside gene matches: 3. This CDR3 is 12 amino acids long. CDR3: CSVSGTENIQYF. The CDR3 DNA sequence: TGCAGCGTTTCCGGGACAGAAAACATTCAGTACTTC.

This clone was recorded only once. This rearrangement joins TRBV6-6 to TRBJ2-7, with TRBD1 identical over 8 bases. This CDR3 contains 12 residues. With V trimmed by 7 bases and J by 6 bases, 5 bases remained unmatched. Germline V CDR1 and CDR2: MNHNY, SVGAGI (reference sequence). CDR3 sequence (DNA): TGTGCCAGCAAAATCGACAGGGGCGAGCAGTACTTC. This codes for CASKIDRGEQYF.